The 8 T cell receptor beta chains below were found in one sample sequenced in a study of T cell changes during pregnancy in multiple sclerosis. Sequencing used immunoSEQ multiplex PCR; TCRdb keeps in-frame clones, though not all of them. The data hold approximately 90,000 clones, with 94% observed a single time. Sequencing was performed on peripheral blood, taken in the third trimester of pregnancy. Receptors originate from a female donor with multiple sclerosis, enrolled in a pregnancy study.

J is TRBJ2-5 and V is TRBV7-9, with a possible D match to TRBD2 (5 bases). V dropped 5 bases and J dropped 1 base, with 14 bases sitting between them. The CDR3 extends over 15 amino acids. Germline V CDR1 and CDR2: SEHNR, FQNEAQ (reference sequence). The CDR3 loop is CASSTSLAGQETQYF. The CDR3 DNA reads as TGTGCCAGCAGCACTTCCCTAGCCGGCCAAGAGACCCAGTACTTC.

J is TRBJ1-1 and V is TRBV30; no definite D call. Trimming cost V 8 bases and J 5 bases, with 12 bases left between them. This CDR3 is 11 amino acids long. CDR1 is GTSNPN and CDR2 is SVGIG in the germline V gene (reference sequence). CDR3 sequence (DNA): TGTGCCAGGGAGCGGGCGACTGAAGCTTTCTTT. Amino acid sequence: CARERATEAFF.

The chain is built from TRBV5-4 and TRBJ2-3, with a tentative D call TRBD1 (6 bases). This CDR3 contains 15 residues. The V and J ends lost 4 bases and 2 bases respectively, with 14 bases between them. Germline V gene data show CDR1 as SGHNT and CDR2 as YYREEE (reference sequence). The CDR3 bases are TGTGCCAGCAGCCCTCGTGGGGGCGTCACAGATACGCAGTATTTT. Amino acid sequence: CASSPRGGVTDTQYF.

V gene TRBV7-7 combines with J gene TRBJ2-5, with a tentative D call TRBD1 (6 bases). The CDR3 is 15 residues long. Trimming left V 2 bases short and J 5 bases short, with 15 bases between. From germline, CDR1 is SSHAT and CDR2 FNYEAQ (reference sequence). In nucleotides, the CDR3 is TGTGCCAGCAGCTTATCGCAGGGGACGAGGGAGACCCAGTACTTC. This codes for CASSLSQGTRETQYF.

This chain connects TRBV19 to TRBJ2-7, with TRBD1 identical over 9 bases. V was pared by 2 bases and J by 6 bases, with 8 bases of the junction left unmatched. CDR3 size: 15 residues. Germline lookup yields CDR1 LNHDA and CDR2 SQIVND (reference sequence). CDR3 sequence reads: CASSIIRDRVSEQYF. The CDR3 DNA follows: TGTGCCAGTAGTATAATCCGGGACAGGGTGTCCGAGCAGTACTTC.

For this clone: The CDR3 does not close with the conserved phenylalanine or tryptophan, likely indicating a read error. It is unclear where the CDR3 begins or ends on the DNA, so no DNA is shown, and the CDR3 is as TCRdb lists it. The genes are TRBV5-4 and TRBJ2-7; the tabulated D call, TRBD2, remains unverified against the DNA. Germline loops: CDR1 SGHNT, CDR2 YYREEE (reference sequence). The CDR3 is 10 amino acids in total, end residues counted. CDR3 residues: CASSFLVYPI.

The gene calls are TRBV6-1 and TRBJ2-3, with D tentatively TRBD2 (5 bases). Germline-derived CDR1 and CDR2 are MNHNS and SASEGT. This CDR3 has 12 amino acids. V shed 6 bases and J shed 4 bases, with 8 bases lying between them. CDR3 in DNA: TGTGCCAGCAGCGGGGTTGCAGATACGCAGTATTTT. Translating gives CASSGVADTQYF.

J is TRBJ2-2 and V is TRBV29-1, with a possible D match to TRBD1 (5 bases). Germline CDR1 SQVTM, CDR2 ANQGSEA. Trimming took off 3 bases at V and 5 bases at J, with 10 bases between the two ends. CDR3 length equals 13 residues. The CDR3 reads CSVDRVGTGELFF. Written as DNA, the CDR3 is TGCAGCGTTGACAGGGTAGGGACCGGGGAGCTGTTTTTT.